The 8 T cell receptor beta chains in this list originate from one sample, sequenced in a study of blood T cell repertoires in COVID-19. Profiling relied on immunoSEQ multiplex PCR, and the TCRdb table lists in-frame clones only, not all of them. The sample lists hundreds of thousands of clones, 70% to 90% occurring once. Sample: peripheral blood. Receptors were obtained from a woman between 45 and 60 years old with acute or convalescent COVID-19.

The chain uses TRBV9 and TRBJ2-1; 8 bases fit TRBD2. V dropped 1 base and J dropped 7; count of bases not matched to a gene: 4. Looked up from germline, CDR1 is SGDLS and CDR2 is YYNGEE. The CDR3 spans 14 residues. The CDR3 here is CASSVRAGDNEQFF. The CDR3 bases are TGTGCCAGCAGCGTACGAGCGGGAGATAATGAGCAGTTCTTC. The variable domain in full, with the rest retrieved from reference TRBV9 and TRBJ2-1, is DSGVTQTPKHLITATGQRVTLRCSPRSGDLSVYWYQQSLDQGLQFLIQYYNGEERAKGNILERFSAQQFPDLHSELNLSSLELGDSALYFCASSVRAGDNEQFFGPGTRLTVL.

The V and J genes are TRBV7-6 and TRBJ1-1; the D is unclear. CDR3 size: 12 residues. Germline CDR1 is SGHVS and CDR2 is FNYEAQ. The V gene lost 6 bases and the J gene lost 6 bases, with 11 bases spanning the gap. CDR3: CASSPLRAEAFF. CDR3 in DNA: TGTGCCAGCAGTCCTCTGAGGGCTGAAGCTTTCTTT. Variable domain in full (rest from reference TRBV7-6 and TRBJ1-1): GAGVSQSPRYKVTKRGQDVALRCDPISGHVSLYWYRQALGQGPEFLTYFNYEAQQDKSGLPNDRFSAERPEGSISTLTIQRTEQRDSAMYRCASSPLRAEAFFGQGTRLTVV.

The rearrangement uses TRBV5-6 and TRBJ2-7, with a possible D match to TRBD2 (6 bases). The CDR3 totals 17 residues. Germline-derived CDR1 and CDR2 are SGHDT and YYEEEE. The V gene lost 1 base and the J gene lost 5 bases, with 22 bases spanning the gap. The CDR3 spells CASSLIGTYSLVNEQYF. The CDR3 nucleotides are TGTGCCAGCAGCTTGATTGGGACTTACAGCTTAGTCAACGAGCAGTACTTC.

The rearrangement uses TRBV27 and TRBJ2-1; TRBD2 matches 14 bases. The germline gives CDR1 MNHEY, CDR2 SMNVEV (reference sequence). This CDR3 has 15 residues. Unmatched junction bases numbered 1, after V lost 5 bases and J lost 4 bases. CDR3 loop: CASSRTSGGYNEQFF. The CDR3 nucleotides are TGTGCCAGCAGTCGGACTAGCGGGGGGTACAATGAGCAGTTCTTC.

This clone was found once. The chain links TRBV7-2 to TRBJ2-3; 9 nucleotides agree with TRBD2. With 4 bases clipped from V and 2 bases from J, the junction kept 16 bases outside the gene matches. CDR3 length: 19 residues. Germline V gene data show CDR1 as SGHTA and CDR2 as FQGNSA. The CDR3 DNA follows: TGTGCCAGCAGCTCCCCCTACGATTATAGCGGGGGTTACACAGATACGCAGTATTTT. Protein product: CASSSPYDYSGGYTDTQYF.

This clone was recorded only once. The V and J genes are TRBV10-2 and TRBJ1-3, with 8 bases that match TRBD1. The germline V gene encodes CDR1 WSHSY and CDR2 SAAADI. The ends lost 2 bases at V and 7 bases at J; junction bases unmatched: 4. The CDR3 runs to 14 residues. This CDR3 reads CASSEGRGLNTIYF. The CDR3 DNA follows: TGCGCCAGCAGTGAGGGCAGGGGGCTCAACACCATATATTTT.

In nucleotides, the CDR3 is TGTGCCAGCAGCAACCAAGGGGGACAGCAGCATTTT. Its translation is CASSNQGGQQHF. The chain carries TRBV11-2 and TRBJ1-5; 7 nucleotides line up with TRBD1. Per the germline V gene, CDR1 is SGHAT and CDR2 is FQNNGV. There are 12 residues in the CDR3. Trimming took 5 bases from V and 13 from J; bases not matched to a gene: 8.

The V and J genes are TRBV7-2 and TRBJ1-6, with TRBD1 matching 8 bases. Germline V lookup: CDR1 SGHTA, CDR2 FQGNSA. V lost 2 bases, J lost 10 bases, and 10 bases stayed unmatched. There are 16 residues in the CDR3. The CDR3 is CASSLSWTGRNSPLHF. CDR3 bases: TGTGCCAGCAGCTTATCATGGACAGGGAGGAACTCACCCCTCCACTTT.